This TCR beta chain derives from a study of T cell responses to AZD1222 COVID-19 vaccine (dated by TCRdb to about 2021). Notes on the research overall: Because spike-specific TCR depth and breadth did not differ between the two schedules, AZD1222 recipients who got a second dose at roughly 4 weeks were pooled with those who got a second dose at roughly 12 weeks. Trial participants were enrolled by age into subgroups of 18-55, 56-69 and 70-plus years, and 148, 28 and 57 TCR-sequenced participants, respectively, were included in these subgroups. TCR sequencing covered fewer than 250 trial participants: roughly 200 given two doses of AZD1222 and about 26 given two doses of MenACWY control vaccine. The research as a whole found: CD4 TCRs associated with the vaccine covered the entire spike protein, and the dominant responses were in regions 160-218 and 743-854. Conclusions about previously exposed vaccinees are limited because only five to seven AZD1222 recipients were SARS-CoV-2 seropositive at baseline. Because no day 14 peak-response samples were available, repertoires were characterized only after the peak T cell response. Epitopes outside the regions mutated in the B.1.351 and B.1.1.7 variants were reportedly recognized by nearly half of the unique spike-specific TCRs. A significant rise in spike-specific TCR breadth and depth was observed after two AZD1222 doses relative to day 0 and relative to MenACWY recipients. Participants were mostly white British and included more females than males, and it was suggested by the authors that clonal diversity may have been underestimated. The 56-69-year group was small, and its depth increase did not reach significance, likely because of low power.

CDR1 and CDR2 were assigned from the germline V gene as MNHNS and SASEGT. Taken from cysteine to phenylalanine, the CDR3 has 13 residues. Only the CDR3 DNA is retained, 39 bases long and in frame from the first base. V loses 2 bases at its end and J loses 6 bases; junction bases beyond the gene matches: 3. Details on this clone: This receptor's antigen is unknown. Base qualities are not at hand, and no much larger clone is one base apart.

The CDR3 regions of human TCRbeta chains were subjected to immunosequencing. Regarding the original processing steps: Repertoire TCRs were matched against a reference library of SARS-CoV-2-specific TCRs generated with the MIRA antigen-specificity platform. Breadth was defined as the fraction of unique TCRs that were SARS-CoV-2-associated. Depth was defined as the fraction of total T cells that were SARS-CoV-2-associated. Using the MIRA data, each spike-specific TCR was mapped to the spike region that the TCR reacts to and placed in a CD4 or CD8 class. Log10-transformed breadth and depth values were compared by one-way ANOVA with Sidak's multiple comparisons tests. TCRdb provides this immuneACCESS table in a form limited to in-frame rearrangements. Some clones are lacking; in checked studies, under half of them reflect an unresolved V gene, and why the rest are absent is not known. V, J and clone size were drawn from that table, and D and trimming were deduced from the DNA. A total of roughly 140,000 clones appear in this sample, around nine tenths of them only once. The top ten constitute about 4.6% of the sample.

The meaning of the sample's time point label: baseline before first vaccination. The vaccinee samples were drawn from two UK trials, COV001 and COV002, one of which was a single-blind randomized controlled phase 2/3 trial testing AZD1222 (ChAdOx1 nCoV-19) in healthy adults. For TCRbeta chain sequencing, PBMC samples from trial participants were taken at day 0 and at day 28 after the second dose. The input for sequencing was peripheral blood, taken on day 0 of AZD1222 vaccination. The chain links TRBV6-1 with TRBJ2-5; 7 central bases correspond to TRBD2. This TCR was recovered from an adult in good health. The DNA sequence reads TGTGCCAGCAGTGAACGGGGGGAGCAGACCCAGTACTTC. Protein translation: CASSERGEQTQYF.